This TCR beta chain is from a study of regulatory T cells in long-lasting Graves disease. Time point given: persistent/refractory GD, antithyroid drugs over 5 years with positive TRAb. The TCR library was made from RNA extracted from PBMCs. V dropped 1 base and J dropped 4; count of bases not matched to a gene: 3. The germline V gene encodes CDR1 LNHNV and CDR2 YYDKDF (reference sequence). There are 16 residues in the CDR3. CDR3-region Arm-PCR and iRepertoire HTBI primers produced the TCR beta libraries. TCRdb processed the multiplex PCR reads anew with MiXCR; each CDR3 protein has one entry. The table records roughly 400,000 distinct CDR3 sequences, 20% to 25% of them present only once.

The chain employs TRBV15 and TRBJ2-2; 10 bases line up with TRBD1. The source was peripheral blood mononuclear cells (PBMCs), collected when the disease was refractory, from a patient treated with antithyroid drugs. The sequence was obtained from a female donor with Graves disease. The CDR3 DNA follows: TGTGCCACCAGCAGAGGTGGGACAGGGGTCACCGGGGAGCTGTTTTTT. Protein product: CATSRGGTGVTGELFF.